This T cell receptor (beta chain) was obtained from a study of cytomegalovirus exposure and HLA in healthy donors. Study results and limitations: Reported results showed that the classifier diagnosed cytomegalovirus status with high specificity and sensitivity. There was a cluster of highly shared sequence variants that was likely a sequencing artifact. The listing of 150 or so TCR beta chains classed them as cytomegalovirus-associated.

60 Vbeta and 13 Jbeta primers were used in PCR. Here immunoSEQ multiplex PCR was the method, and the copy in TCRdb shows in-frame clones only, minus some. The profile shows under 200,000 clones, approximately 80% of them singletons. A remark on this clone: Its target is unknown.

CDR3 length: 15 amino acids. The ends were cut back, 1 base at V and 0 bases at J, with 8 bases in the middle. CDR1 SEHNR and CDR2 FQNEAQ come from the germline V gene (reference sequence). What was sequenced was PBMCs. This TCR came from a woman in her forties in good health and CMV-seropositive. This sequence joins TRBV7-9 and TRBJ2-3; possible D gene TRBD2, 5 bases. CDR3 residues: CASSLVAGSTDTQYF. In nucleotides, the CDR3 is TGTGCCAGCAGCTTAGTTGCGGGCAGCACAGATACGCAGTATTTT.